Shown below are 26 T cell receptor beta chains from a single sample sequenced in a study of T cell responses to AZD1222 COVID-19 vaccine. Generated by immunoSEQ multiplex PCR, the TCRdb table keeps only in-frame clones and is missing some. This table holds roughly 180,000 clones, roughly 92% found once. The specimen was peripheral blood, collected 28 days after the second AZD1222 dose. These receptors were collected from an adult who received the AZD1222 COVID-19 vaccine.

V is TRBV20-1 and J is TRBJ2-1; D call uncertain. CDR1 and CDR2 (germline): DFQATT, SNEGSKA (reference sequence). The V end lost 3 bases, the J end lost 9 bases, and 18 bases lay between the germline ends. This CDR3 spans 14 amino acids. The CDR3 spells CSASQRFAYGEQFF. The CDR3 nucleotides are TGCAGTGCTAGTCAGAGATTTGCGTACGGTGAGCAGTTCTTC.

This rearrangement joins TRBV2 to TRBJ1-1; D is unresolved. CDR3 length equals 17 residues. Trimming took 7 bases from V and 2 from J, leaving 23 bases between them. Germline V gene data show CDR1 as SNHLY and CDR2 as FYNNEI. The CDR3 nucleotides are TGTGCCAGCACCACCGCGCTGAAGTTGACACACAACACTGAAGCTTTCTTT. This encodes CASTTALKLTHNTEAFF.

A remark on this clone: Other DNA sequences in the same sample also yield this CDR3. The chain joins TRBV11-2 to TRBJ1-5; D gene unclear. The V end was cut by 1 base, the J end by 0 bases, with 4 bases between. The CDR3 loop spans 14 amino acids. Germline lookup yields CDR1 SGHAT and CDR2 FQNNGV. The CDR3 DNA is TGTGCCAGCAGCTTAGGAGGTAGCAATCAGCCCCAGCATTTT. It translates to CASSLGGSNQPQHF.

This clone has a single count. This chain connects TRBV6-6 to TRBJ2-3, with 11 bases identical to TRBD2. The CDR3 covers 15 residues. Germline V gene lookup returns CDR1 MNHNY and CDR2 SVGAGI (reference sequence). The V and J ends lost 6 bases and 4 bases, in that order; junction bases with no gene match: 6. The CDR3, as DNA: TGTGCCAGCAGCCAAACTAGCGGGAGCCCAGATACGCAGTATTTT. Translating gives CASSQTSGSPDTQYF.

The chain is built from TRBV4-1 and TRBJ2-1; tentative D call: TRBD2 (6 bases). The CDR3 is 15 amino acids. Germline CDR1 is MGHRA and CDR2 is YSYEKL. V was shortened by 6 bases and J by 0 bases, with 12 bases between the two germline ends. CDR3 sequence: CASSPSVSSYNEQFF. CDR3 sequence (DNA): TGCGCCAGCAGTCCTAGCGTGAGCTCCTACAATGAGCAGTTCTTC.

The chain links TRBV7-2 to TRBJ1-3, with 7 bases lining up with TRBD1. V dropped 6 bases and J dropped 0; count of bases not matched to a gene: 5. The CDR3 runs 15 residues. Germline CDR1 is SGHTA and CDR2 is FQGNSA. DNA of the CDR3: TGTGCCAGCAGTAGACAGGGAACCTCTGGAAACACCATATATTTT. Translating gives CASSRQGTSGNTIYF.

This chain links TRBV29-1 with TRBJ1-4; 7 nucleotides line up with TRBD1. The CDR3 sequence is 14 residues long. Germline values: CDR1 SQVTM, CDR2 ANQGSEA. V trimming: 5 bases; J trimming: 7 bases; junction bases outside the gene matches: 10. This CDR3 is CSVSQGGVTEKLFF. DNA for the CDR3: TGCAGCGTTTCCCAGGGGGGGGTTACTGAAAAACTGTTTTTT.

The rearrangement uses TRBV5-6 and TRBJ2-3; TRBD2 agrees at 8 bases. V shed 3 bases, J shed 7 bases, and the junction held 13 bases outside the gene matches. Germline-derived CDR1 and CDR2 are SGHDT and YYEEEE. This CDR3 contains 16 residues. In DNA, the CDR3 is TGTGCCAGCAGCTCCCGGACTAGCTCGACCGTTTATACGCAGTATTTT. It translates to CASSSRTSSTVYTQYF.

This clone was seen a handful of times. The CDR3 reads CASSLVSGTRENTDTQYF. The CDR3 nucleotides read TGTGCCAGCAGCTTAGTGAGCGGGACCCGAGAAAACACAGATACGCAGTATTTT. The chain combines TRBV11-2 with TRBJ2-3; TRBD2 aligns across 7 bases. The CDR3 contains 18 residues. V was clipped by 1 base and J by 2 bases; unmatched bases: 12. Germline loops: CDR1 SGHAT, CDR2 FQNNGV.

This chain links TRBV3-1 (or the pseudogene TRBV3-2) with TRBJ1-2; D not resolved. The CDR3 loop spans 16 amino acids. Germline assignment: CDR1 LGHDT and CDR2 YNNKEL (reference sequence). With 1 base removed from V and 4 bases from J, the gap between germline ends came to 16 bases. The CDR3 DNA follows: TGTGCCAGCAGCCAAGTCGAAGACCTGAACCTCTATGGCTACACCTTC. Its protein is CASSQVEDLNLYGYTF.

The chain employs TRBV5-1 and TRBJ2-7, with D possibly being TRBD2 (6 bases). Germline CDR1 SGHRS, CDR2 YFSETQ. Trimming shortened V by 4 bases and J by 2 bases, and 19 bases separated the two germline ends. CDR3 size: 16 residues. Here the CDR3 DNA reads TGCGCCAGCAGCCTGGGCAACCGGGACTGGACCTACGAGCAGTACTTC. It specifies CASSLGNRDWTYEQYF.

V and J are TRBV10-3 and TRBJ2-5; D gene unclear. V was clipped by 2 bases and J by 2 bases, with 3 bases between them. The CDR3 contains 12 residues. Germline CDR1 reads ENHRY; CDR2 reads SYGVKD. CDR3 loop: CAISEIQETQYF. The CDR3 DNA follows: TGTGCCATCAGTGAGATACAAGAGACCCAGTACTTC.

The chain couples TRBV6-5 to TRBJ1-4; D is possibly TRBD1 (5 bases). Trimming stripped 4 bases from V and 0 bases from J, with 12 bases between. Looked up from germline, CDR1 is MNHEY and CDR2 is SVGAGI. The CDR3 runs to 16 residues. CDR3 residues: CASSSAGRATNEKLFF. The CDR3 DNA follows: TGTGCCAGCAGTTCGGCAGGGAGAGCAACTAATGAAAAACTGTTTTTT.

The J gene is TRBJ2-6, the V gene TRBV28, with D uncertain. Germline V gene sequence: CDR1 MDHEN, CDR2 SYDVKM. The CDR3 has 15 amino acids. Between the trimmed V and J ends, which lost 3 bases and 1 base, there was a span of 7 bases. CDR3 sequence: CASSFVGSGANVLTF. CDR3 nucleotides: TGTGCCAGCAGTTTTGTCGGTTCTGGGGCCAACGTCCTGACTTTC.

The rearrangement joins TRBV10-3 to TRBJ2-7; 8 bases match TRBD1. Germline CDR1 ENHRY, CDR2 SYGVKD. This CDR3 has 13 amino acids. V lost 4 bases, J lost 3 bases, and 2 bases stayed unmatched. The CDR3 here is CAISADRGYEQYF. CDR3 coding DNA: TGTGCCATCAGTGCTGACAGGGGCTACGAGCAGTACTTC.

CDR3 sequence: CASSIQGYNEQFF. The DNA of the CDR3 is TGTGCCAGTAGTATACAGGGCTACAATGAGCAGTTCTTC. The chain is built from TRBV19 and TRBJ2-1; D is possibly TRBD1 (5 bases). Germline-derived CDR1 and CDR2 are LNHDA and SQIVND (reference sequence). The V end lost 2 bases, the J end lost 3 bases, and 5 bases lay between the germline ends. The CDR3 has 13 amino acids.

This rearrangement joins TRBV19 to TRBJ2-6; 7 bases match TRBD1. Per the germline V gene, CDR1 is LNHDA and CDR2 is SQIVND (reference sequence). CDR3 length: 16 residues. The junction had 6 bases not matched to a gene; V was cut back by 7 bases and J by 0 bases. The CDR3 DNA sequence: TGTGCCAGTACCGACAGGGTCTACTCTGGGGCCAACGTCCTGACTTTC. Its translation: CASTDRVYSGANVLTF.

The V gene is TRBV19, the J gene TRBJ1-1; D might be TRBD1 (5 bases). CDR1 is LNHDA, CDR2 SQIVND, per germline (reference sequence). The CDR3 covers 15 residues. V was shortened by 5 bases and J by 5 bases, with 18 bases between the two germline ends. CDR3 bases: TGTGCCAGTAGTGCCGTTGGGACGACTCGGACTGAAGCTTTCTTT. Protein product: CASSAVGTTRTEAFF. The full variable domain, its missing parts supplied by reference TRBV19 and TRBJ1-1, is DGGITQSPKYLFRKEGQNVTLSCEQNLNHDAMYWYRQDPGQGLRLIYYSQIVNDFQKGDIAEGYSVSREKKESFPLTVTSAQKNPTAFYLCASSAVGTTRTEAFFGQGTRLTVV.

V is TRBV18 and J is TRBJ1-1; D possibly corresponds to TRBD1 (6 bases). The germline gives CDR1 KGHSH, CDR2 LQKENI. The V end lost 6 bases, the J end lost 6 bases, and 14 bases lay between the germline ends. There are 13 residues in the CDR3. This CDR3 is CASSRTDRPEAFF. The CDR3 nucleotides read TGTGCCAGCTCCCGGACAGATCGTCCTGAAGCTTTCTTT. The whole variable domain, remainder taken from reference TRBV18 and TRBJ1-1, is NAGVMQNPRHLVRRRGQEARLRCSPMKGHSHVYWYRQLPEEGLKFMVYLQKENIIDESGMPKERFSAEFPKEGPSILRIQQVVRGDSAAYFCASSRTDRPEAFFGQGTRLTVV.

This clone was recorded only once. The CDR3 DNA is TGTGCCAGCAGCTCGGGACTAGCGGGGAGTAGATTTTCCCACATTCAGTACTTC. Its translation: CASSSGLAGSRFSHIQYF. The chain has TRBV11-2 and TRBJ2-4, with 13 bases aligning to TRBD2. V lost 4 bases, J lost 8 bases, and 14 bases stayed unmatched. Germline CDR1 SGHAT, CDR2 FQNNGV. The CDR3 length is 18 residues. The entire variable domain, with the rest obtained from reference TRBV11-2 and TRBJ2-4, is as follows: EAGVAQSPRYKIIEKRQSVAFWCNPISGHATLYWYQQILGQGPKLLIQFQNNGVVDDSQLPKDRFSAERLKGVDSTLKIQPAKLEDSAVYLCASSSGLAGSRFSHIQYFGAGTRLSVL.

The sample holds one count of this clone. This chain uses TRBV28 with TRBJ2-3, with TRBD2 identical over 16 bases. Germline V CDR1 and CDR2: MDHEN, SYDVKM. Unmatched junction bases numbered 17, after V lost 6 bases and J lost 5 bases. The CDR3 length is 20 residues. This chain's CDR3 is CASRKPLGLAGGPGEDTQYF. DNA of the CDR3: TGTGCCAGCAGGAAACCCTTGGGACTAGCGGGAGGGCCGGGGGAAGATACGCAGTATTTT.

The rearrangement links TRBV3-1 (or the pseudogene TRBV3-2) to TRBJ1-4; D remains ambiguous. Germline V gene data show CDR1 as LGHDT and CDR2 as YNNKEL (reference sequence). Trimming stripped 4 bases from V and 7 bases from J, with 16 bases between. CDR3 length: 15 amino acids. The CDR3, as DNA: TGTGCCAGCAGCCCCACTGCTGGGTTCCGTGAAAAACTGTTTTTT. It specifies CASSPTAGFREKLFF.

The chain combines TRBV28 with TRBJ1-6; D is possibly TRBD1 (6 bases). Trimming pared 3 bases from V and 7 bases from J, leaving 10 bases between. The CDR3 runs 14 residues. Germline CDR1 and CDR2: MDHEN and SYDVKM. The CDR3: CASSFTQGNSPLHF. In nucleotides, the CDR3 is TGTGCCAGCAGTTTCACTCAGGGGAATTCACCCCTCCACTTT.

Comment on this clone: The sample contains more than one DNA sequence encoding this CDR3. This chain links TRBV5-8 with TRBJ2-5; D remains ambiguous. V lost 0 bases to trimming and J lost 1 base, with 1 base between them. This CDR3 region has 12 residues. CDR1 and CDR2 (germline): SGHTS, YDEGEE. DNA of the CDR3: TGTGCCAGCAGCTTGGTCCAAGAGACCCAGTACTTC. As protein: CASSLVQETQYF. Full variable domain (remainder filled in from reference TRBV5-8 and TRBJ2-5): EAGVTQSPTHLIKTRGQQATLRCSPISGHTSVYWYQQALGLGLQFLLWYDEGEERNRGNFPPRFSGRQFPNYSSELNVNALELEDSALYLCASSLVQETQYFGPGTRLLVL.

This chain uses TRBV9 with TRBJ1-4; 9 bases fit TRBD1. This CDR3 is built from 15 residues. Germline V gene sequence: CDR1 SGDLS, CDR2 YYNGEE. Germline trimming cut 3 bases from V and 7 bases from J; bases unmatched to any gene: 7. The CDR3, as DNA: TGTGCCAGCAGCGCCCGGACAGGGGAGGGTGAAAAACTGTTTTTT. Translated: CASSARTGEGEKLFF.

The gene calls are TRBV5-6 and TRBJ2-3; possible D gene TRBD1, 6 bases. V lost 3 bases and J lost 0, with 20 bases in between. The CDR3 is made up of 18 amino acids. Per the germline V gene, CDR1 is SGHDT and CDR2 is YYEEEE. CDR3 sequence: CASSSDPSGHPSTDTQYF. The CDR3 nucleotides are TGTGCCAGCAGCTCGGACCCATCGGGACACCCTAGCACAGATACGCAGTATTTT.